The 16 T cell receptor beta chains given below trace back to one sample, sequenced in a study of blood T cells in healthy people across ages. A sample-barcoded 5' primer and a J-beta primer mix were used in a second PCR of about 6 to 11 cycles. TCRdb reprocessed the 5' RACE reads via MiXCR and lists one record per CDR3 protein. The sample contains some 1.6 million distinct CDR3 sequences, roughly 32% of which appear only once. The specimen sequenced was blood. These receptors came from a woman aged 25 to 39 in good health.

The V and J genes are TRBV7-2 and TRBJ1-5, with D possibly being TRBD1 (6 bases). The V end was cut by 1 base, the J end by 2 bases, with 12 bases between. Germline lookup yields CDR1 SGHTA and CDR2 FQGNSA. This CDR3 comprises 16 residues. The CDR3 coding sequence is TGTGCCAGCAGCTTAGTTGAGGGGGAGGGCAATCAGCCCCAGCATTTT. It encodes CASSLVEGEGNQPQHF. Together with reference TRBV7-2 and TRBJ1-5, the CDR3 gives the full variable domain: GAGVSQSPSNKVTEKGKDVELRCDPISGHTALYWYRQSLGQGLEFLIYFQGNSAPDKSGLPSDRFSAERTGGSVSTLTIQRTQQEDSAVYLCASSLVEGEGNQPQHFGDGTRLSIL.

In DNA, the CDR3 is TGTGCCAGCAGTGCAGGGCTGCCTACCTACAATGAGCAGTTCTTC. It specifies CASSAGLPTYNEQFF. This sequence joins TRBV6-1 and TRBJ2-1; D might be TRBD1 (5 bases). Germline CDR1 and CDR2: MNHNS and SASEGT. This CDR3 has 15 amino acids. The V end was cut by 4 bases, the J end by 2 bases, with 12 bases between.

The chain joins TRBV28 to TRBJ1-2, with D uncertain. The CDR3 covers 13 residues. The ends were cut back, 3 bases at V and 6 bases at J, with 11 bases in the middle. CDR1 is MDHEN, CDR2 SYDVKM, per germline. In nucleotides, the CDR3 is TGTGCCAGCAGTTTGTACAACAGCCATGGCTACACCTTC. Amino acids: CASSLYNSHGYTF.

This clonotype was seen more than once but under ten times. The CDR3 DNA reads as TGTGCCAGCAGTTACTCGAGCCTAGCGGGGGGGGTTGATACGCAGTATTTT. Protein: CASSYSSLAGGVDTQYF. The chain is built from TRBV6-2 or TRBV6-3 and TRBJ2-3; the match to TRBD2 covers 12 bases. V shed 0 bases and J 6 bases; nucleotides not matched to a gene: 7. The CDR3 runs 17 residues. The germline V gene has CDR1 MNHEY and CDR2 SVGEGT.

V gene TRBV20-1 combines with J gene TRBJ2-5; the D is unclear. The CDR3 covers 15 residues. Looked up from germline, CDR1 is DFQATT and CDR2 is SNEGSKA (reference sequence). Trimming shortened V by 3 bases and J by 2 bases, and 16 bases separated the two germline ends. As DNA, the CDR3 is TGCAGTGCTAGCCACTTTGGCCGGAAACAAGAGACCCAGTACTTC. This encodes CSASHFGRKQETQYF.

A note on this clonotype: Since no conserved phenylalanine or tryptophan closes the CDR3, a read error is the likely cause. The rearrangement links TRBV3-1 to TRBJ1-1, with D unclear. Germline assignment: CDR1 LGHDT and CDR2 YNNKEL (reference sequence). Trimming shortened V by 1 base and J by 1 base, and 10 bases separated the two germline ends. CDR3 length equals 15 residues. The CDR3 loop is CASSQGQDRNTEAFC. As DNA, the CDR3 is TGTGCCAGCAGCCAAGGCCAAGACCGGAACACTGAAGCTTTCTGT.

To note about this clonotype: It may be a read error: a sequence one base away is much more abundant. J is TRBJ2-4 and V is TRBV4-1, with TRBD2 as a possible D gene (6 bases). In germline, CDR1 is MGHRA, CDR2 YSYEKL. This CDR3 is built from 15 residues. The germline V and J ends were trimmed by 1 base and 15 bases, with 22 bases remaining between them. CDR3 protein: CASSQANTGENERYF. CDR3 in DNA: TGCGCCAGCAGCCAAGCGAACACGGGAGAGAACGAGCGGTACTTC.

This chain links TRBV5-1 with TRBJ2-7, with TRBD2 as a possible D gene (6 bases). The germline V gene encodes CDR1 SGHRS and CDR2 YFSETQ. CDR3 length equals 15 residues. Trimming shortened V by 2 bases and J by 2 bases, and 14 bases separated the two germline ends. CDR3 amino acids: CASSFRGDTTYEQYF. CDR3 coding DNA: TGCGCCAGCAGCTTTCGCGGGGATACTACCTACGAGCAGTACTTC.

This clonotype showed up many times. This chain uses TRBV24-1 with TRBJ2-7, with D maybe TRBD1 (5 bases). CDR3 length equals 13 residues. The V and J ends lost 3 bases and 4 bases respectively, with 9 bases between them. From germline, CDR1 is KGHDR and CDR2 SFDVKD. CDR3 sequence (DNA): TGTGCCACCAGTGATCCAGGGTCATACGAGCAGTACTTC. Amino acids: CATSDPGSYEQYF.

The chain employs TRBV4-2 and TRBJ1-5; 7 bases fit TRBD1. V lost 4 bases, J lost 6 bases, and 9 bases stayed unmatched. CDR3 size: 15 residues. Germline CDR1 is LGHNA and CDR2 is YNFKEQ. For the CDR3, the DNA is TGTGCCAGCAGCCGCCCAGACAGGGAAGGTCAGCCCCAGCATTTT. Translated, it gives CASSRPDREGQPQHF.

This clonotype was detected only a few times. The chain uses TRBV30 and TRBJ2-1, with TRBD2 matching over 10 bases. There are 14 residues in the CDR3. Trimming removed 7 bases from V and 0 bases from J; junction bases left unmatched: 3. In germline, CDR1 is GTSNPN, CDR2 SVGIG (reference sequence). The CDR3 spells CALLAGSSYNEQFF. CDR3 DNA: TGTGCCTTACTAGCGGGGAGCTCCTACAATGAGCAGTTCTTC.

A single count supports this clonotype. This chain uses TRBV7-9 with TRBJ2-1; D remains unclear. The CDR3 spans 16 residues. The V end was cut by 5 bases, the J end by 7 bases, with 21 bases between. CDR1 is SEHNR, CDR2 FQNEAQ, per germline (reference sequence). CDR3 sequence: CASSTSGAGLGNEQFF. DNA of the CDR3: TGTGCCAGCAGCACATCAGGTGCAGGCCTGGGGAATGAGCAGTTCTTC.

The chain has TRBV6-2 or TRBV6-3 and TRBJ2-5; D call uncertain. This CDR3 has 16 residues. Germline V gene sequence: CDR1 MNHEY, CDR2 SVGEGT. The V gene lost 0 bases and the J gene lost 0 bases, with 11 bases spanning the gap. CDR3 region: CASSYSKTQYQETQYF. The DNA for the CDR3 is TGTGCCAGCAGTTACTCGAAGACTCAGTACCAAGAGACCCAGTACTTC.

The rearrangement joins TRBV12-3 or TRBV12-4 to TRBJ1-5; D possibly corresponds to TRBD1 (5 bases). Trimming removed 4 bases at V and 2 bases at J, with 15 bases between. The CDR3 runs 16 residues. The CDR3 DNA sequence: TGTGCCAGCAGTTCTACTCAGGGAGGAGGCAATCAGCCCCAGCATTTT. Its translation: CASSSTQGGGNQPQHF.

This clonotype was seen a single time. V gene TRBV7-3 combines with J gene TRBJ2-1; D unclear. This CDR3 has 13 amino acids. The germline V gene encodes CDR1 SGHTA and CDR2 FQGTGA. V was pared by 4 bases and J by 9 bases, with 13 bases between. The CDR3 here is CASSSQRMAEQFF. In DNA form, the CDR3 reads TGTGCCAGCAGCTCACAACGGATGGCTGAGCAGTTCTTC.

In its sample, this clonotype was seen a few times. The chain couples TRBV29-1 to TRBJ1-1; D uncertain. The V gene lost 6 bases and the J gene lost 0 bases, with 14 bases spanning the gap. CDR3 size: 14 residues. Germline V gene sequence: CDR1 SQVTM, CDR2 ANQGSEA. The CDR3 DNA sequence: TGCAGCGTATCCGGACTTATGTTGAACACTGAAGCTTTCTTT. Translating gives CSVSGLMLNTEAFF.